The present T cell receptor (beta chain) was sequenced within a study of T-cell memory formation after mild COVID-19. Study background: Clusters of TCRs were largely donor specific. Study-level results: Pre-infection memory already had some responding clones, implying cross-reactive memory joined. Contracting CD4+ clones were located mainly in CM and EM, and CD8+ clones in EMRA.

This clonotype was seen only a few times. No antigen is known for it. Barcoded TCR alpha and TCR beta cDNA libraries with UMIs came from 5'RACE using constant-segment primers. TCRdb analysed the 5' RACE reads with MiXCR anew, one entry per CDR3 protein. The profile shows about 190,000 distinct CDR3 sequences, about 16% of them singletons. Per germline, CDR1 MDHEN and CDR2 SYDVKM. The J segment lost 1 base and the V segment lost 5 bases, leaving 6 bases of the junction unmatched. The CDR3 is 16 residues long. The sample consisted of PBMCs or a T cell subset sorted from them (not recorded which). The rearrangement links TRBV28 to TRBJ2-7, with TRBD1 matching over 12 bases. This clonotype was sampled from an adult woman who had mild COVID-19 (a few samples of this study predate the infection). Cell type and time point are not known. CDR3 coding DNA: TGTGCCAGCAGTGCATCGGGACAGGGGGCTTCCTACGAGCAGTACTTC. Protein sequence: CASSASGQGASYEQYF.